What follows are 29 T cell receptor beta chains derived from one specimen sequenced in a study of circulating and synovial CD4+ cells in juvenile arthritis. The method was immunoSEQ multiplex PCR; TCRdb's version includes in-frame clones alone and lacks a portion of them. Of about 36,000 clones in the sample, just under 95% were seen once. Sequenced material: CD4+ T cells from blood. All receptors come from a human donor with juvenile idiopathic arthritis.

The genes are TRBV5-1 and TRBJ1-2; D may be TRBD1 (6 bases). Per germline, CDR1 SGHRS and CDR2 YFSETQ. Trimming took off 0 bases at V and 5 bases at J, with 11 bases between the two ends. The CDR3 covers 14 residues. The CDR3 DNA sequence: TGCGCCAGCAGCTTGGGAGGACAGTCGTATGGCTACACCTTC. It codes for CASSLGGQSYGYTF. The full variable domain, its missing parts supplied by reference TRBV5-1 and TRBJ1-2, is KAGVTQTPRYLIKTRGQQVTLSCSPISGHRSVSWYQQTPGQGLQFLFEYFSETQRNKGNFPGRFSGRQFSNSRSEMNVSTLELGDSALYLCASSLGGQSYGYTFGSGTRLTVV.

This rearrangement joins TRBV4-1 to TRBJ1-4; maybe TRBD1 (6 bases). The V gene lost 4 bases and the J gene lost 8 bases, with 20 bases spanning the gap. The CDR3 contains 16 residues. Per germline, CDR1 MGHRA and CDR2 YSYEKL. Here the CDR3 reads CASSPLRLTGEEKLFF. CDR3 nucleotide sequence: TGCGCCAGCAGCCCCCTACGCTTGACAGGCGAAGAAAAACTGTTTTTT.

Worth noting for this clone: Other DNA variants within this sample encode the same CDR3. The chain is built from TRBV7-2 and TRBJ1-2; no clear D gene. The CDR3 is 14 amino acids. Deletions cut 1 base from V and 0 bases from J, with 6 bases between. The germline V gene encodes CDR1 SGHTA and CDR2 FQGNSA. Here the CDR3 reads CASSLVRANYGYTF. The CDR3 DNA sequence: TGTGCCAGCAGCTTAGTCCGGGCTAACTATGGCTACACCTTC.

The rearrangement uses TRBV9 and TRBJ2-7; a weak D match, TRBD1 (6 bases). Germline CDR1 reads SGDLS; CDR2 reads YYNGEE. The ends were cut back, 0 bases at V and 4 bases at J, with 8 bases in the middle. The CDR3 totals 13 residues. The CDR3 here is CASSVAQGYEQYF. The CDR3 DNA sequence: TGTGCCAGCAGCGTAGCCCAGGGGTACGAGCAGTACTTC.

The CDR3 here is CASSVSGEGITRDTQYF. The CDR3 DNA sequence: TGTGCCAGCAGCGTTAGTGGGGAGGGGATCACGCGAGATACGCAGTATTTT. J is TRBJ2-3 and V is TRBV9; the match to TRBD2 covers 7 bases. This CDR3 has 17 amino acids. V dropped 2 bases and J dropped 5; count of bases not matched to a gene: 14. Germline V lookup: CDR1 SGDLS, CDR2 YYNGEE.

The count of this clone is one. The CDR3 DNA reads as TGTGCCAGCAGCTTACCGGGACTTTCATACGAGCAGTACTTC. Translation gives CASSLPGLSYEQYF. V and J are TRBV7-8 and TRBJ2-5, with D tentatively TRBD2 (6 bases). The J call may not be correct, given that the DNA end is closer to TRBJ2-7. Germline loops: CDR1 SGHVS, CDR2 FQNEAQ. There are 14 residues in the CDR3.

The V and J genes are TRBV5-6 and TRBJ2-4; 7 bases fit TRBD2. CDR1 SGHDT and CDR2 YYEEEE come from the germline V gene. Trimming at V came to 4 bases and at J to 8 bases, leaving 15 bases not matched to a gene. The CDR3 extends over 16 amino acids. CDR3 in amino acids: CASSAQGSVGGDIQYF. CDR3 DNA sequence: TGTGCCAGCAGCGCGCAGGGATCTGTGGGGGGGGACATTCAGTACTTC.

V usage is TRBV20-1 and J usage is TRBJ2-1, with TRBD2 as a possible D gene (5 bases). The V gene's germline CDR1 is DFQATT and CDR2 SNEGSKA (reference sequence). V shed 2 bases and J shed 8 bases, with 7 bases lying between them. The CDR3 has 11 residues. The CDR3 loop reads CSARSGYEQFF. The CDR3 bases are TGCAGTGCTAGATCGGGATATGAGCAGTTCTTC.

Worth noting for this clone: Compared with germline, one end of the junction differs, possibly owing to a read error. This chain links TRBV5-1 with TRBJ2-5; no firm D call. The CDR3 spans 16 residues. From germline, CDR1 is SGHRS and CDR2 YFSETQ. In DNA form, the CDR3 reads TGCGCCAGCAGCTTGGGACCCGACAAACCCCAAGGGACCCAGTACTTC. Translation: CASSLGPDKPQGTQYF.

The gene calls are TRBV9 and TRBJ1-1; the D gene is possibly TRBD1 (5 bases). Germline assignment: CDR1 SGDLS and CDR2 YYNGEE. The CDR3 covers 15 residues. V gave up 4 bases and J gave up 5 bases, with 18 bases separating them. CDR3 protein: CASSPQGGVWTEAFF. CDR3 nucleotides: TGTGCCAGCAGCCCACAAGGAGGGGTCTGGACTGAAGCTTTCTTT.

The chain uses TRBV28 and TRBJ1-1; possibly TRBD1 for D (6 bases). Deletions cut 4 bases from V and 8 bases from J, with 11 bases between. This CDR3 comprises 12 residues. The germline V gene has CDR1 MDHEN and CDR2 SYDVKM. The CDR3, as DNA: TGTGCCAGCAGTTCCCACAGGGCGGAAGCTTTCTTT. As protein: CASSSHRAEAFF.

The CDR3 sequence: CASSLVAGRDDTQYF. CDR3 DNA sequence: TGTGCCAGCAGCTTAGTGGCAGGGAGGGACGATACGCAGTATTTT. The chain couples TRBV11-1 to TRBJ2-3, with 7 positions matching TRBD2. Germline CDR1 reads SGHAT; CDR2 reads FQDESV (reference sequence). The length of the CDR3 is 15 residues. The V gene end was trimmed by 1 base and the J gene end by 6 bases; junction bases not matched to a gene: 7.

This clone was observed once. DNA for the CDR3: TGTGCCAGCAGTTACTCTGGGGGGGGGCGGTACGAGCAGTACTTC. Protein product: CASSYSGGGRYEQYF. The V and J genes are TRBV6-5 and TRBJ2-7, with D possibly being TRBD2 (7 bases). Germline V gene lookup returns CDR1 MNHEY and CDR2 SVGAGI. V was trimmed by 0 bases and J by 4 bases, leaving 13 bases between them. The length of the CDR3 is 15 residues.

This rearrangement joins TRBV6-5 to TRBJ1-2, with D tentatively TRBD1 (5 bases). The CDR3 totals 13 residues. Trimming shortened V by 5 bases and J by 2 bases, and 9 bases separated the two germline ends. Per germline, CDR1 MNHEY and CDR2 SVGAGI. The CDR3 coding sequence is TGTGCCAGCAGTACGGGGGGGAACTATGGCTACACCTTC. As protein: CASSTGGNYGYTF.

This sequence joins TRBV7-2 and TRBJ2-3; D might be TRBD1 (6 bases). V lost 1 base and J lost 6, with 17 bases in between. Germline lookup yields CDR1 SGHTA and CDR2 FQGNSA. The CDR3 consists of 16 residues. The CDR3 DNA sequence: TGTGCCAGCAGCTTAGGTACAGGGTGGGGCCCCGATACGCAGTATTTT. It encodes CASSLGTGWGPDTQYF.

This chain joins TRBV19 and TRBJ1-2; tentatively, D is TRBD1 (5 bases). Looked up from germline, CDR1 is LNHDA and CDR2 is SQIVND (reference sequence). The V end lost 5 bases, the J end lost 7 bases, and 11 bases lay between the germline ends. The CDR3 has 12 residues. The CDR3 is CASSVGRGGYTF. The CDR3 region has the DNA TGTGCCAGTAGTGTAGGGAGGGGTGGCTACACCTTC.

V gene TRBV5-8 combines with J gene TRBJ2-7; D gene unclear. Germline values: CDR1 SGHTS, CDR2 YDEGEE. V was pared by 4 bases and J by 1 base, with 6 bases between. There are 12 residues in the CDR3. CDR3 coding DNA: TGTGCCAGCAGCGCAACTTCCTACGAGCAGTACTTC. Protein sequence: CASSATSYEQYF.

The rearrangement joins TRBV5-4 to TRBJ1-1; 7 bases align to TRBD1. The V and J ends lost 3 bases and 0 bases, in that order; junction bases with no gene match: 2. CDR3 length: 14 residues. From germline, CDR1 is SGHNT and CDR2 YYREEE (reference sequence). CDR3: CASSSGQVNTEAFF. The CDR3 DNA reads TGTGCCAGCAGCTCCGGACAGGTGAACACTGAAGCTTTCTTT.

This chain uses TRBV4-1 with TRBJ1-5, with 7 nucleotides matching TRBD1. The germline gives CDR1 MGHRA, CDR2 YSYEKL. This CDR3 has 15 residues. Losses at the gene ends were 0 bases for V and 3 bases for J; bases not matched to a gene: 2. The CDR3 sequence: CASSQEGTVNQPQHF. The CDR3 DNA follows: TGCGCCAGCAGCCAAGAAGGGACAGTCAATCAGCCCCAGCATTTT.

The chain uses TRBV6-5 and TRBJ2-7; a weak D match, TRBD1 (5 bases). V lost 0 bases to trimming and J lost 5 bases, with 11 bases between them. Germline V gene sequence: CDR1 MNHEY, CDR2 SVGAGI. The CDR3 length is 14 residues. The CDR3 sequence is CASSYSGAGHEQYF. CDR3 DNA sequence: TGTGCCAGCAGTTACTCTGGGGCCGGGCACGAGCAGTACTTC.

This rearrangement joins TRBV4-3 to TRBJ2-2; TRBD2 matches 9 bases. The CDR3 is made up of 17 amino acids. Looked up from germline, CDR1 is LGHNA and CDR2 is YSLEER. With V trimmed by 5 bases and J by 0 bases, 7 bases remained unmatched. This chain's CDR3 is CASSDRGGASNTGELFF. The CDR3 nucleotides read TGCGCCAGCAGCGACCGCGGGGGGGCTTCGAACACCGGGGAGCTGTTTTTT.

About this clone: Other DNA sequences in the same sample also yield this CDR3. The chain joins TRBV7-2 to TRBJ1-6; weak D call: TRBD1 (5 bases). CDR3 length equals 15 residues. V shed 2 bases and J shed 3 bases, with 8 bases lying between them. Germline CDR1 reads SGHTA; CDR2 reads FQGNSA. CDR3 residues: CASSLRQNYNSPLHF. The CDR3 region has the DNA TGTGCCAGCAGCTTACGACAGAACTATAATTCACCCCTCCACTTT.

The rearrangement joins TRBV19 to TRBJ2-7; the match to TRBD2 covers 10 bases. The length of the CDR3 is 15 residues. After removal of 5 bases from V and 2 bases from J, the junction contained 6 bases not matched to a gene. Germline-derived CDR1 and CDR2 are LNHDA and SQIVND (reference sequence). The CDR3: CASSFRSGGAYEQYF. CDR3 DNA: TGTGCCAGTAGTTTTAGAAGCGGGGGGGCCTACGAGCAGTACTTC.

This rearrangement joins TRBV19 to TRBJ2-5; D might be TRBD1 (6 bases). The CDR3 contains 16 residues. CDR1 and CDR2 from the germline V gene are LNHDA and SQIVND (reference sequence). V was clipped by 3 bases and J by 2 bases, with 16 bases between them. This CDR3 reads CASSIRKGGTQETQYF. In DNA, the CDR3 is TGTGCCAGTAGTATTCGGAAAGGGGGAACTCAAGAGACCCAGTACTTC.

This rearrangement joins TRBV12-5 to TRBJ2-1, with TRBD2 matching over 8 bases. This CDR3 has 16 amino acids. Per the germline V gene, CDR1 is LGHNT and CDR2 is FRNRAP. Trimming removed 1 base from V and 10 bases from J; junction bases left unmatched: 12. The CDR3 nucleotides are TGTGCTAGTGGTTTGGAAGCGGGGGTTATTCGGCGGGAGCAGTTCTTC. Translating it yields CASGLEAGVIRREQFF.

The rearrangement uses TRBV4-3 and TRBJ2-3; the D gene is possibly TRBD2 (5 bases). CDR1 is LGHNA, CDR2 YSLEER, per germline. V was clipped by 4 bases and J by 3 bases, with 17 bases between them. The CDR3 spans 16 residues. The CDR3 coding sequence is TGCGCCAGCAGCCCGGTACTGGACGGAGGTACAGATACGCAGTATTTT. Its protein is CASSPVLDGGTDTQYF.

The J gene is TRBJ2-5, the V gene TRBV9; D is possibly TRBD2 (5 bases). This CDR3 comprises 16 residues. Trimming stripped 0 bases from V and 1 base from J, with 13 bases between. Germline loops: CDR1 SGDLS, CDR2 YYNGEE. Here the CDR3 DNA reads TGTGCCAGCAGCGTAGGCCTAGCAGCAGGCCAAGAGACCCAGTACTTC. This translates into CASSVGLAAGQETQYF. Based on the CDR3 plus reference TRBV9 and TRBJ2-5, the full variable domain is DSGVTQTPKHLITATGQRVTLRCSPRSGDLSVYWYQQSLDQGLQFLIQYYNGEERAKGNILERFSAQQFPDLHSELNLSSLELGDSALYFCASSVGLAAGQETQYFGPGTRLLVL.

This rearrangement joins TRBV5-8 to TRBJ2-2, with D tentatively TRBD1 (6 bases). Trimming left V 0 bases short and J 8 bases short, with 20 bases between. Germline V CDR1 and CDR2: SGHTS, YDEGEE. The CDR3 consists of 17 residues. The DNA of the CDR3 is TGTGCCAGCAGCTTGGGGGATGAGCTGCGCAGGGGAGGGGAGCTGTTTTTT. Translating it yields CASSLGDELRRGGELFF.

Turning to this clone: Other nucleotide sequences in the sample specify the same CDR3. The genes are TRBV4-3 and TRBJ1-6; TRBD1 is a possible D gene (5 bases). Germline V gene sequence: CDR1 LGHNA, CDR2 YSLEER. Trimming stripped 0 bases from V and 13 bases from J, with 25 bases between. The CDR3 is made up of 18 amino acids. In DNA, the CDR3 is TGCGCCAGCAGCCAAGATTTGCAAAGGGGTGGATTAGGTTCCCCCCTCCACTTT. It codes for CASSQDLQRGGLGSPLHF.